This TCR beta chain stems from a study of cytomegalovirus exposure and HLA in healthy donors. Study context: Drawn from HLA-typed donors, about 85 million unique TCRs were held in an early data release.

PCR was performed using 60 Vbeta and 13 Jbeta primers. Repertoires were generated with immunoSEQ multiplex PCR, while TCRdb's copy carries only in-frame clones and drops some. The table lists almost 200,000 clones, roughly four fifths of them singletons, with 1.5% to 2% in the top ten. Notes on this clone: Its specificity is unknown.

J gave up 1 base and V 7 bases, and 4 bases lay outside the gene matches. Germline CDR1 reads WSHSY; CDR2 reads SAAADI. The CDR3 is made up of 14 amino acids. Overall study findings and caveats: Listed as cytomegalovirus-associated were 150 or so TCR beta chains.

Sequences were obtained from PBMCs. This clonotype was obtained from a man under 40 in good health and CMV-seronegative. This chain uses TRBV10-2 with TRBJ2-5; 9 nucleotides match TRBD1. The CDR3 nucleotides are TGCGCCAGCAAGGACAGGGGTCGCCAAGAGACCCAGTACTTC. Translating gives CASKDRGRQETQYF.